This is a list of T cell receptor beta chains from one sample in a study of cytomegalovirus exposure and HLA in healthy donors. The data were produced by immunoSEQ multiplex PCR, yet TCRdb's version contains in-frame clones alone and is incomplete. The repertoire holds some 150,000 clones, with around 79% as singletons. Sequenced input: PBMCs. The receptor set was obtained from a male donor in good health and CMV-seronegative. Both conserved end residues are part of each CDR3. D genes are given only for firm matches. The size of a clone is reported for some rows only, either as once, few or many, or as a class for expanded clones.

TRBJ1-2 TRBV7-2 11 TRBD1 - CASSLYGDRIF TGTGCCAGCAGCTTATATGGGGACAGAATATTC
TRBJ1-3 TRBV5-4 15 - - CASSFQGSSGNTIYF TGTGCCAGCAGCTTTCAGGGGTCCTCTGGAAACACCATATATTTT
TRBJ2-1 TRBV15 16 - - CATSRDLASAYNEQFF TGTGCCACCAGCAGAGATCTAGCGTCGGCCTACAATGAGCAGTTCTTC
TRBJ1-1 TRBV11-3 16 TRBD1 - CASSAPGTGAGTEAFF TGTGCCAGCAGCGCTCCCGGGACAGGGGCGGGAACTGAAGCTTTCTTT
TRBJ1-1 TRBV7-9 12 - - CASSLDREIAFF TGTGCCAGCAGCTTAGATCGGGAGATCGCTTTCTTT
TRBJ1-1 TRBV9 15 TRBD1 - CASSARTGQNTEAFF TGTGCCAGCAGCGCTCGGACAGGGCAGAACACTGAAGCTTTCTTT
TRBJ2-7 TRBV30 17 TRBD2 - CAWSFSRTSGISYEQYF TGTGCCTGGAGTTTCTCAAGGACTAGCGGGATCTCCTACGAGCAGTACTTC
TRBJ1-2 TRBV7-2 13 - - CASRSPFNYGCTF TGTGCCAGCAGGAGCCCATTTAACTATGGCTGCACCTTC
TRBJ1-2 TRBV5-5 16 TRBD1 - CASSTSGTGFTGGYTF TGTGCCAGCAGCACTTCCGGGACAGGTTTTACAGGTGGCTACACCTTC
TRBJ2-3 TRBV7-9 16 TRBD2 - CSSTRRGGGVTDTQYF TGTTCCAGCACCAGGCGTGGCGGGGGGGTAACAGATACGCAGTATTTT
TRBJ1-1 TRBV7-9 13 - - CSSSLGSSAEAFF TGTTCCAGCAGCTTAGGGAGTAGCGCTGAAGCTTTCTTT
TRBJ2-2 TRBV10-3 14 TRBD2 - CAISIAGESGELFF TGTGCCATCAGTATAGCGGGAGAGTCCGGGGAGCTGTTTTTT
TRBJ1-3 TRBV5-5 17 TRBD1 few CASRLRGDSYSGNTIYF TGTGCCAGCAGACTGAGAGGGGACAGCTACTCTGGAAACACCATATATTTT
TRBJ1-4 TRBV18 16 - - CASSPKAGQGKEKLFF TGTGCCAGCTCACCCAAAGCGGGGCAGGGAAAGGAAAAACTGTTTTTT
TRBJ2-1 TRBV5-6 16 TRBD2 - CASRPVGTSGGNEQFF TGTGCCAGCAGACCGGTCGGGACTAGCGGGGGAAATGAGCAGTTCTTC
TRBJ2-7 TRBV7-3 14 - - CASSLLGGSYEQYF TGTGCCAGCAGCCTCCTAGGAGGTTCCTACGAGCAGTACTTC
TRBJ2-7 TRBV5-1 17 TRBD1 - CASSPGLGGQGFSEQYF TGCGCCAGCAGCCCGGGACTGGGGGGACAGGGGTTTTCCGAGCAGTACTTC
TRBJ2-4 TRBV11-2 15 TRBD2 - CASSPRLADKNIQYF TGTGCCAGCAGCCCGCGACTAGCGGATAAAAACATTCAGTACTTC
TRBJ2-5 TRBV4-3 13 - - CASSQVPGESQYF TGCGCCAGCAGCCAAGTTCCAGGGGAGTCGCAGTACTTC
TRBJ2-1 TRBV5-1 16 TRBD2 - CASSSRLAGGGGEQFF TGCGCCAGCAGCTCCAGACTAGCGGGGGGCGGGGGTGAGCAGTTCTTC
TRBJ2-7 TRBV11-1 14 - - CASTLRDSAYEQYF TGTGCCAGCACCTTGCGGGACAGCGCCTACGAGCAGTACTTC
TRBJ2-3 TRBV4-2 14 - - CASGRGTITDTQYF TGTGCCAGCGGCAGGGGCACAATCACAGATACGCAGTATTTT
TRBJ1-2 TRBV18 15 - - CASSPPTDTNYGYTF TGTGCCAGCTCACCGCCGACAGACACTAACTATGGCTACACCTTC
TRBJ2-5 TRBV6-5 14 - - CASSLRSLEETQYF TGTGCCAGCAGTTTAAGGTCCCTAGAAGAGACCCAGTACTTC
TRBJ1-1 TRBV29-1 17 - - CSVGDNRRGGWNTEAFF TGCAGCGTTGGGGACAACAGAAGGGGGGGGTGGAACACTGAAGCTTTCTTT
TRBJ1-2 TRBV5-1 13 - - CASSLAQGYGYTF TGCGCCAGCAGCTTGGCGCAGGGTTATGGCTACACCTTC
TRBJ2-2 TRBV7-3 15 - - CASSLSPRGTGELFF TGTGCCAGCAGCTTAAGCCCGCGGGGCACCGGGGAGCTGTTTTTT
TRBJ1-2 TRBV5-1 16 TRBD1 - CASSPGTGPPNYGYTF TGCGCCAGCAGCCCGGGGACAGGGCCCCCTAACTATGGCTACACCTTC